One and the same sample provided the 10 T cell receptor beta chains below, sequenced in a study of blood T cell repertoires in COVID-19. Clones were sequenced by immunoSEQ multiplex PCR, and TCRdb holds only the in-frame ones, with some missing. The sample holds 150,000 to 200,000 clones, more than 65% seen once. Sequences were obtained from PBMCs or T cells enriched from blood (not recorded which). The receptors were gathered from a woman between 45 and 60 years old with acute COVID-19.

This clone was recorded a few times. The genes are TRBV28 and TRBJ1-2; D might be TRBD1 (5 bases). V lost 3 bases to trimming and J lost 7 bases, with 12 bases between them. The CDR3 consists of 13 residues. Germline CDR1 MDHEN, CDR2 SYDVKM. The CDR3 loop is CASSFKGFGGYTF. The CDR3, as DNA: TGTGCCAGCAGTTTCAAGGGGTTCGGTGGCTACACCTTC.

V is TRBV5-6 and J is TRBJ1-5, with TRBD1 matching over 7 bases. CDR3 length: 16 residues. Germline CDR1 reads SGHDT; CDR2 reads YYEEEE. V was clipped by 4 bases and J by 3 bases; unmatched bases: 10. CDR3 in amino acids: CASSDSGTEDNQPQHF. The CDR3 DNA reads as TGTGCCAGCAGCGATTCCGGGACAGAGGACAATCAGCCCCAGCATTTT.

The chain couples TRBV6-6 to TRBJ1-1, with a weak D call TRBD1 (6 bases). Germline V lookup: CDR1 MNHNY, CDR2 SVGAGI (reference sequence). The length of the CDR3 is 16 residues. V was trimmed by 2 bases and J by 1 base, leaving 14 bases between them. The CDR3 region is CASSYALRGSNTEAFF. The CDR3 region has the DNA TGTGCCAGCAGTTACGCCCTGAGGGGGTCGAACACTGAAGCTTTCTTT.

This clone was counted only a few times. The chain combines TRBV7-2 with TRBJ1-2; 8 bases match TRBD1. The CDR3 is made up of 13 amino acids. CDR1 is SGHTA and CDR2 is FQGNSA in the germline V gene. The V segment lost 5 bases and the J segment 8 bases; nucleotides outside the gene matches: 7. CDR3 amino acids: CASSPGTGVGYTF. The CDR3 coding sequence is TGTGCCAGCAGCCCCGGGACAGGTGTCGGCTACACCTTC.

For the CDR3, the DNA is TGTGCCAGCAGCTTGGGACAGTTCCCCTCTGGAAACACCATATATTTT. Amino acid sequence: CASSLGQFPSGNTIYF. The V and J genes are TRBV7-9 and TRBJ1-3; 7 bases agree with TRBD1. The CDR3 has 16 residues. Per the germline V gene, CDR1 is SEHNR and CDR2 is FQNEAQ (reference sequence). Germline trimming cut 3 bases from V and 0 bases from J; bases unmatched to any gene: 5.

This clone was picked up a small number of times. The chain recombines TRBV24-1 with TRBJ2-2; no firm D call. The V gene's germline CDR1 is KGHDR and CDR2 SFDVKD. The CDR3 length is 15 residues. V lost 3 bases to trimming and J lost 8 bases, with 15 bases between them. The CDR3 loop reads CATSDHKTNSGELFF. The CDR3 DNA sequence: TGTGCCACCAGTGATCACAAAACAAATTCAGGGGAGCTGTTTTTT.

This clone was seen a single time. This chain links TRBV11-2 with TRBJ2-2; 7 nucleotides line up with TRBD1. Germline V gene data show CDR1 as SGHAT and CDR2 as FQNNGV. Trimming took 3 bases from V and 5 from J; bases not matched to a gene: 9. This CDR3 comprises 16 residues. CDR3 coding DNA: TGTGCCAGCAGCTTGCCAGGGACAGCCCTTACCGGGGAGCTGTTTTTT. Protein sequence: CASSLPGTALTGELFF.

This chain uses TRBV5-8 with TRBJ2-1; 9 positions agree with TRBD2. This CDR3 contains 17 residues. The V segment lost 2 bases and the J segment 0 bases; nucleotides outside the gene matches: 6. CDR1 is SGHTS and CDR2 is YDEGEE in the germline V gene. This CDR3 is CASSLVAGVSSYNEQFF. The DNA for the CDR3 is TGTGCCAGCAGCTTAGTAGCGGGGGTGAGCTCCTACAATGAGCAGTTCTTC. The variable domain in full, with the rest retrieved from reference TRBV5-8 and TRBJ2-1, is EAGVTQSPTHLIKTRGQQATLRCSPISGHTSVYWYQQALGLGLQFLLWYDEGEERNRGNFPPRFSGRQFPNYSSELNVNALELEDSALYLCASSLVAGVSSYNEQFFGPGTRLTVL.

The chain uses TRBV28 and TRBJ2-1; the match to TRBD2 covers 8 bases. Germline V gives CDR1 MDHEN, CDR2 SYDVKM. The CDR3 covers 15 residues. The DNA of the CDR3 is TGTGGGACTAGCAGTCTGAAGAGTGCCTACAATGAGCAGTTCTTC. It yields the protein CGTSSLKSAYNEQFF.

J is TRBJ2-7 and V is TRBV24-1, with 9 bases that match TRBD2. In germline, CDR1 is KGHDR, CDR2 SFDVKD. The CDR3 extends over 14 amino acids. With V trimmed by 12 bases and J by 5 bases, 13 bases remained unmatched. In DNA, the CDR3 is TGTGCCGCTCCCGTGGGCGGGGGGGATAACGAGCAGTACGTC. Its protein product is CAAPVGGGDNEQYV.